The 2 T cell receptor beta chains reported below all come from one sample, sequenced in a study of metastatic and nonmetastatic thyroid tumors. TCRdb re-analyzed the PCR reads using MiXCR. The sample yields tens of thousands of clones, roughly 11% seen once. Patients underwent thyroid surgery, and none had received any treatment before it. What was sequenced was blood. The source of these receptors is a female donor with papillary thyroid cancer or a benign thyroid nodule (not recorded which). Some clones in this sample may be carry-over from other donors' samples.

In this sample, this clone turned up many times. This chain connects TRBV5-1 to TRBJ1-2; D perhaps matches TRBD1 (5 bases). The germline CDR1 and CDR2 sequences are SGHRS and YFSETQ. V shed 0 bases and J shed 4 bases, with 10 bases lying between them. The CDR3 runs to 14 residues. CDR3 sequence (DNA): TGCGCCAGCAGCTTGGTGGGGCAGTCCTATGGCTACACCTTC. Translated: CASSLVGQSYGYTF.

This clone has ten or more counts. This chain uses TRBV7-2 with TRBJ1-1; D call uncertain. The CDR3 consists of 13 residues. Trimming shortened V by 3 bases and J by 4 bases, and 9 bases separated the two germline ends. The germline V gene encodes CDR1 SGHTA and CDR2 FQGNSA. The CDR3 sequence is CASSFPFGTEAFF. As DNA, the CDR3 is TGTGCCAGCAGCTTTCCTTTTGGCACTGAAGCTTTCTTT.